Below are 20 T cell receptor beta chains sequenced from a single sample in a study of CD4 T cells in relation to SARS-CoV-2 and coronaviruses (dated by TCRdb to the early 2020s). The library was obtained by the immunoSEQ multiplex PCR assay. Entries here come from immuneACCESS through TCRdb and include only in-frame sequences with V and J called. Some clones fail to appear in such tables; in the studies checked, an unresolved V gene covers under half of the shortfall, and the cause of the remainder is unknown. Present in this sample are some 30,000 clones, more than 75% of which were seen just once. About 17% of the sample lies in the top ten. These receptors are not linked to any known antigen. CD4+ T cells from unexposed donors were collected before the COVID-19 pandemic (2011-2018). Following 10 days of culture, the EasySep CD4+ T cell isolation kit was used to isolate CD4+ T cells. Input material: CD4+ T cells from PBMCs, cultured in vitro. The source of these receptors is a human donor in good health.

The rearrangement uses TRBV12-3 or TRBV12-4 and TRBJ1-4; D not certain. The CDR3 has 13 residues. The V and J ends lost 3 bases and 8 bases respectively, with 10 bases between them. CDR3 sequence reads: CASSFTGEEKLFF. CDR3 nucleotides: TGTGCCAGCAGTTTTACCGGGGAGGAAAAACTGTTTTTT.

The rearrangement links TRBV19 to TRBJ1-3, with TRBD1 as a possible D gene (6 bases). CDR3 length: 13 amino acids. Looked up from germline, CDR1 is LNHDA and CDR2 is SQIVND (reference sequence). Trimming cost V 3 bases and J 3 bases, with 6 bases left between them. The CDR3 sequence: CASSMTGGNTIYF. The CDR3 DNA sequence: TGTGCCAGTAGTATGACAGGTGGAAACACCATATATTTT.

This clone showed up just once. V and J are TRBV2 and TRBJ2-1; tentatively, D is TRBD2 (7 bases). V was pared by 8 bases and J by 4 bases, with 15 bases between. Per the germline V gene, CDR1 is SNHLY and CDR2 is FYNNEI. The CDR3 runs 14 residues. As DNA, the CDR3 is TGTGCCAGCGTCGGGGGCGGGGGTTACAATGAGCAGTTCTTC. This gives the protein CASVGGGGYNEQFF. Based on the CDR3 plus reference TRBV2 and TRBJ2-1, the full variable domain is EPEVTQTPSHQVTQMGQEVILRCVPISNHLYFYWYRQILGQKVEFLVSFYNNEISEKSEIFDDQFSVERPDGSNFTLKIRSTKLEDSAMYFCASVGGGGYNEQFFGPGTRLTVL.

The CDR3 spells CASSTEMNTEAFF. The CDR3 nucleotides are TGTGCCAGCAGTACAGAGATGAACACTGAAGCTTTCTTT. J is TRBJ1-1 and V is TRBV2, with D uncertain. Germline lookup yields CDR1 SNHLY and CDR2 FYNNEI. The CDR3 consists of 13 residues. V gave up 5 bases and J gave up 0 bases, with 7 bases separating them.

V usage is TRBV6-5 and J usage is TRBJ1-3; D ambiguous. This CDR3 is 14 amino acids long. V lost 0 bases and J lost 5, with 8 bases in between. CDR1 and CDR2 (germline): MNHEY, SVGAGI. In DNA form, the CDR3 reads TGTGCCAGCAGTTACTCAGGGAATCGAAACACCATATATTTT. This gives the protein CASSYSGNRNTIYF.

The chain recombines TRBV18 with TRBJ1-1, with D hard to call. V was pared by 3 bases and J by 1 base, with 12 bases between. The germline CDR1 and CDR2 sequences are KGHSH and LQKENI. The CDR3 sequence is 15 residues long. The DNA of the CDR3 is TGTGCCAGCTCACCGGGCCTGCGGGGGAACACTGAAGCTTTCTTT. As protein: CASSPGLRGNTEAFF.

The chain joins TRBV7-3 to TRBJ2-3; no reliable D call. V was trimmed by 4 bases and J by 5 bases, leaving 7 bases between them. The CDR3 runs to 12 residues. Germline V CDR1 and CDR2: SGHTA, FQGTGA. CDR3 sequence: CASSYIGDTQYF. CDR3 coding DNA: TGTGCCAGCAGCTACATTGGAGATACGCAGTATTTT.

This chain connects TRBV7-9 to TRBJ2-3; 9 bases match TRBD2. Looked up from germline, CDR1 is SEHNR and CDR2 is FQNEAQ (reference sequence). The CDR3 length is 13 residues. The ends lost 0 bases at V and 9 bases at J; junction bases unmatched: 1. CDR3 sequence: CASSLAGTSTQYF. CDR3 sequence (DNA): TGTGCCAGCAGCTTAGCAGGGACTAGCACGCAGTATTTT.

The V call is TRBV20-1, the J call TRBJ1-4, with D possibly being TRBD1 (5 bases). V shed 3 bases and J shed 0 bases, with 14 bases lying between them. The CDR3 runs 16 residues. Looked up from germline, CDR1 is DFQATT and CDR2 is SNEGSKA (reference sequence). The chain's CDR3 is CSASRAGLATNEKLFF. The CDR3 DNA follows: TGCAGTGCTAGTAGGGCGGGACTTGCAACTAATGAAAAACTGTTTTTT.

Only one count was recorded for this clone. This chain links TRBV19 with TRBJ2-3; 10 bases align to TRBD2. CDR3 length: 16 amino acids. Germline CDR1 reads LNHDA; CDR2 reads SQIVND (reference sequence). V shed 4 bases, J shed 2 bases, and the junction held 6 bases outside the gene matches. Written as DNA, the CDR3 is TGTGCCAGTAGTAACCAAGCGGGAGGGCCCACAGATACGCAGTATTTT. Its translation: CASSNQAGGPTDTQYF.

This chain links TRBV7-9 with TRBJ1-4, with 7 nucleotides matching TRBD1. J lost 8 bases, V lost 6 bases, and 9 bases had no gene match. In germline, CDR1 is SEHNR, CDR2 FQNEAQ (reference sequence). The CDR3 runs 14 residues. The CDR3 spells CASSYRGGEEKLFF. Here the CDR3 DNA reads TGTGCCAGCAGTTACAGGGGCGGAGAAGAAAAACTGTTTTTT.

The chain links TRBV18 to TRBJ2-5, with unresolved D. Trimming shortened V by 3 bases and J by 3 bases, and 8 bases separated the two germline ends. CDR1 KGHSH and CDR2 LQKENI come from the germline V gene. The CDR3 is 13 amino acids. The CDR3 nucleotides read TGTGCCAGCTCACCCTCTGGTGAAGAGACCCAGTACTTC. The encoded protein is CASSPSGEETQYF.

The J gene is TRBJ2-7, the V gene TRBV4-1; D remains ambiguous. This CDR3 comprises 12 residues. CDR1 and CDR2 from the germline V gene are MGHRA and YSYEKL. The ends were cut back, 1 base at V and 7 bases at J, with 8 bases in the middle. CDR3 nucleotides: TGCGCCAGCAGCCAAGGATGGCAAGAGCAGTACTTC. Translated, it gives CASSQGWQEQYF.

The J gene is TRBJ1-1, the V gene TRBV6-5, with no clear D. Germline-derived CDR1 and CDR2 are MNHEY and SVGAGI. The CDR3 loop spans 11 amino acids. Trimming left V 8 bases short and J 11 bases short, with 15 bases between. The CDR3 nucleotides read TGTGCCAGCTGGGAATCCTTTTTCGCTTTCTTT. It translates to CASWESFFAFF.

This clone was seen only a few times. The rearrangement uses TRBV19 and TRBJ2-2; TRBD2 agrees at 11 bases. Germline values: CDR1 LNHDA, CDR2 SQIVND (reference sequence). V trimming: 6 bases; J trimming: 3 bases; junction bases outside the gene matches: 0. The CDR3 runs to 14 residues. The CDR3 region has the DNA TGTGCCAGTAGACTAGCGGGAGACACCGGGGAGCTGTTTTTT. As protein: CASRLAGDTGELFF.

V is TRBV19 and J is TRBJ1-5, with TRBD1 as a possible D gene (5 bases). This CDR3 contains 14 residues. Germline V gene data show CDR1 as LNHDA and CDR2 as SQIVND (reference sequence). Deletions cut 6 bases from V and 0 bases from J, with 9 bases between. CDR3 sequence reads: CASSPQGSNQPQHF. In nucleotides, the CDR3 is TGTGCCAGTAGCCCCCAGGGTAGCAATCAGCCCCAGCATTTT.

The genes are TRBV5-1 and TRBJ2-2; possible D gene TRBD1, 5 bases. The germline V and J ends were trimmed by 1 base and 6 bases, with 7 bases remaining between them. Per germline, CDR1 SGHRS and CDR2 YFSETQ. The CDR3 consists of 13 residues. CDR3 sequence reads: CASSLQGSGELFF. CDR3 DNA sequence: TGCGCCAGCAGCTTGCAGGGCTCCGGGGAGCTGTTTTTT.

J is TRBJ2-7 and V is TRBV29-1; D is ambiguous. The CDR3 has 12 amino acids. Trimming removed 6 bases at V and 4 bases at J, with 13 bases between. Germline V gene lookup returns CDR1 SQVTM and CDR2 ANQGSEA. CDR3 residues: CSVLLVPYEQYF. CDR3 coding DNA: TGCAGCGTCCTACTTGTCCCGTACGAGCAGTACTTC.

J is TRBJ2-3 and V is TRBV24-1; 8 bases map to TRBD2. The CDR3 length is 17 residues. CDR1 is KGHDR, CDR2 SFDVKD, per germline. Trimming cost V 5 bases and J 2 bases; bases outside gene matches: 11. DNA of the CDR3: TGTGCCACCAGTGCCGGCGGGTTAGCGGGATCCACAGATACGCAGTATTTT. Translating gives CATSAGGLAGSTDTQYF.

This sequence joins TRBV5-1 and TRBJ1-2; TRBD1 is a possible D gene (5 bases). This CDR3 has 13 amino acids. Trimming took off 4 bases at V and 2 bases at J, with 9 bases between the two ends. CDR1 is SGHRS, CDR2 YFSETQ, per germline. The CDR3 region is CASSPGLNYGYTF. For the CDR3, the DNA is TGCGCCAGCAGCCCGGGGCTGAACTATGGCTACACCTTC.